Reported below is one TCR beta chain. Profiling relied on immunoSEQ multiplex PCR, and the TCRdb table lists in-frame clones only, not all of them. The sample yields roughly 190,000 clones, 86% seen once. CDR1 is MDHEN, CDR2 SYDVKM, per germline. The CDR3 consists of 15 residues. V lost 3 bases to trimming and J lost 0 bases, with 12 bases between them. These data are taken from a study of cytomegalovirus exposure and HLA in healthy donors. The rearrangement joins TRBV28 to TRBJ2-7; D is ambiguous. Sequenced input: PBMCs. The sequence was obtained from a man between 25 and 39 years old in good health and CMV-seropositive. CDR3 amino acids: CASSLARWRSYEQYF. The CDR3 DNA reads TGTGCCAGCAGTTTGGCCCGTTGGCGCTCCTACGAGCAGTACTTC.